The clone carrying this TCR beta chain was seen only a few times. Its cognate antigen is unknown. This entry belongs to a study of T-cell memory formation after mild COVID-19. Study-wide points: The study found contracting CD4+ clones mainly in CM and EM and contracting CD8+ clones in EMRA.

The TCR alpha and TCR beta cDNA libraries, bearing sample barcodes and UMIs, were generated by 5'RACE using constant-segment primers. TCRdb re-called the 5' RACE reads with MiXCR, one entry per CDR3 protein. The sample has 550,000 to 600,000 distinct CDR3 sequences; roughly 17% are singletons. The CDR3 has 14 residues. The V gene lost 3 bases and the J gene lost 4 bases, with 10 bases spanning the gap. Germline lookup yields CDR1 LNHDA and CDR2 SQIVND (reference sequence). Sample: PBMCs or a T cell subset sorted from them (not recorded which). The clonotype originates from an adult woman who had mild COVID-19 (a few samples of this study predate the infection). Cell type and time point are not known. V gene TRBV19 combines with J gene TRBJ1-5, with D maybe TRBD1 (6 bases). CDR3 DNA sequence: TGTGCCAGTAGTATCGGACAGACTAATCAGCCCCAGCATTTT. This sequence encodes CASSIGQTNQPQHF.